The 10 T cell receptor beta chains presented below share a single source sample, sequenced in a study of blood T cells in healthy people across ages. A sample-barcoded 5' primer and a J-beta primer mix were used in a second PCR of roughly 6 to 11 cycles. TCRdb reanalysed the 5' RACE reads using MiXCR and keeps one entry per CDR3 protein. The sample has 1.8 million or so distinct CDR3 sequences, around 42% seen once. Sequenced input: blood. These receptors came from a human donor in good health.

V gene TRBV7-2 combines with J gene TRBJ2-1, with TRBD1 identical over 10 bases. Germline CDR1 reads SGHTA; CDR2 reads FQGNSA. The CDR3 has 16 residues. J gave up 6 bases and V 5 bases, and 10 bases lay outside the gene matches. CDR3 sequence (DNA): TGTGCCAGCAGCAATCGACAGGGGGCGCTTGGCAATGAGCAGTTCTTC. Translation gives CASSNRQGALGNEQFF.

To note about this clonotype: At one end the junction does not follow the germline gene, possibly because of a read error. The V and J genes are TRBV3-1 and TRBJ2-1, with TRBD1 identical over 12 bases. From germline, CDR1 is LGHDT and CDR2 YNNKEL (reference sequence). The CDR3 covers 18 residues. CDR3 DNA: TGTGCCGGCAGCCTTCGTTTGCCGGGACAGGGGGCATACTATGAGCAGTTCTTC. This sequence encodes CAGSLRLPGQGAYYEQFF.

This clonotype was counted ten times or more. This chain uses TRBV27 with TRBJ2-5; TRBD2 is a possible D gene (5 bases). The germline V and J ends were trimmed by 1 base and 5 bases, with 11 bases remaining between them. The CDR3 extends over 14 amino acids. Looked up from germline, CDR1 is MNHEY and CDR2 is SMNVEV (reference sequence). The DNA for the CDR3 is TGTGCCAGCAGTTTATGGCCCGGGGTGGAGACCCAGTACTTC. This sequence encodes CASSLWPGVETQYF.

This clonotype has ten or more counts. The genes are TRBV12-3 or TRBV12-4 and TRBJ2-1; tentative D call: TRBD2 (6 bases). This CDR3 region has 13 residues. The V end lost 5 bases, the J end lost 6 bases, and 11 bases lay between the germline ends. CDR3 nucleotide sequence: TGTGCCAGCAGTCCCGGGACTCTCAATGAGCAGTTCTTC. It codes for CASSPGTLNEQFF.

The rearrangement uses TRBV5-1 and TRBJ2-3; 8 nucleotides line up with TRBD1. Germline V CDR1 and CDR2: SGHRS, YFSETQ. The V segment lost 7 bases and the J segment 0 bases; nucleotides outside the gene matches: 4. The CDR3 contains 14 residues. CDR3 nucleotides: TGCGCCAGCGGTTGGACAGGGAGCACAGATACGCAGTATTTT. Protein product: CASGWTGSTDTQYF.

V and J are TRBV5-1 and TRBJ2-2, with 7 bases matching TRBD2. V lost 3 bases to trimming and J lost 6 bases; unmatched junction nucleotides: 8. Germline CDR1 reads SGHRS; CDR2 reads YFSETQ. The CDR3 is 15 residues long. In nucleotides, the CDR3 is TGCGCCAGCAGCTCTAGCGGATCCCCCGCCGGGGAGCTGTTTTTT. The encoded protein is CASSSSGSPAGELFF.

There are a few counts of this clonotype. This chain uses TRBV28 with TRBJ2-1; 8 positions agree with TRBD1. The length of the CDR3 is 15 residues. The junction had 6 bases not matched to a gene; V was cut back by 6 bases and J by 2 bases. CDR1 MDHEN and CDR2 SYDVKM come from the germline V gene. The CDR3 is CASRDRGFPYNEQFF. The CDR3 DNA follows: TGTGCCAGCAGAGACAGGGGTTTCCCCTACAATGAGCAGTTCTTC.

V gene TRBV15 combines with J gene TRBJ2-1, with 7 bases aligning to TRBD1. This CDR3 has 16 residues. Germline V lookup: CDR1 LNHNV, CDR2 YYDKDF (reference sequence). Germline trimming cut 5 bases from V and 6 bases from J; bases unmatched to any gene: 13. The CDR3 sequence: CATSGTGALLSNEQFF. CDR3 sequence (DNA): TGTGCCACCAGCGGCACAGGGGCCCTACTCAGCAATGAGCAGTTCTTC.

This clonotype was counted a few times. The chain uses TRBV27 and TRBJ2-3; no reliable D call. V lost 2 bases and J 2 bases, leaving 5 bases between the germline ends. This CDR3 has 13 amino acids. Germline V CDR1 and CDR2: MNHEY, SMNVEV (reference sequence). CDR3 bases: TGTGCCAGCAGTTTAATGGACACAGATACGCAGTATTTT. It is translated as CASSLMDTDTQYF.

This clonotype was seen a single time. This chain uses TRBV6-6 with TRBJ2-2; the D is unclear. The CDR3 spans 15 residues. The V gene's germline CDR1 is MNHNY and CDR2 SVGAGI (reference sequence). Trimming stripped 8 bases from V and 1 base from J, with 14 bases between. In DNA, the CDR3 is TGTGCCAGCCTCTTGCTGGGCGGGAACACCGGGGAGCTGTTTTTT. It specifies CASLLLGGNTGELFF.